Described below is a single TCR beta chain sequence and its context. The source of the sample is a study of cytomegalovirus exposure and HLA in healthy donors. The CDR3 is 17 residues long. The V gene end was trimmed by 5 bases and the J gene end by 5 bases; junction bases not matched to a gene: 9. Germline values: CDR1 LNHDA, CDR2 SQIVND (reference sequence). Primers included in the PCR were 60 Vbeta and 13 Jbeta primers. Clones were sequenced by immunoSEQ multiplex PCR, and TCRdb holds only the in-frame ones, with some missing. The data hold some 200,000 clones, with 80% to 85% observed a single time.

The genes are TRBV19 and TRBJ2-3, with 14 bases matching TRBD2. The sequence was collected from a woman aged 18-29 years in good health and CMV-seronegative. The source material was PBMCs. In DNA, the CDR3 is TGTGCCAGTAGTCCCGGGACTAGCGGGGGCCTAGGAGATACGCAGTATTTT. Translating gives CASSPGTSGGLGDTQYF.